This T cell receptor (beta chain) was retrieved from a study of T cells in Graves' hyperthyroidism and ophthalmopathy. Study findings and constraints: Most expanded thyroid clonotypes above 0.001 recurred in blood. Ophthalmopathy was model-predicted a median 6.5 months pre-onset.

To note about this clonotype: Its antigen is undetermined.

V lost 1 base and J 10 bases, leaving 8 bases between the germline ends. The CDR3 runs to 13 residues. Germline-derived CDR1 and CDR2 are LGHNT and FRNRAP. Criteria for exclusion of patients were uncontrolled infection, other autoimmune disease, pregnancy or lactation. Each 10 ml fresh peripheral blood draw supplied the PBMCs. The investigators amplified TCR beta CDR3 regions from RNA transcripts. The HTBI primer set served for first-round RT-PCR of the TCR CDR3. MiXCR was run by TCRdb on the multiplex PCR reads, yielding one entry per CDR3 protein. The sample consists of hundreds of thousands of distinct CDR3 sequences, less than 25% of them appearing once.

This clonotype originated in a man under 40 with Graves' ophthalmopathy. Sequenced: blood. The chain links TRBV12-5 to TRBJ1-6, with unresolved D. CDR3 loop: CASGLGVGSPLHF. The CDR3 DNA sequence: TGTGCTAGTGGTTTGGGAGTCGGCTCACCCCTCCACTTT.